A single sample gave rise to the 21 T cell receptor beta chains below, sequenced in a study of OX40 agonist ivuxolimab in advanced cancers. Produced via immunoSEQ multiplex PCR; TCRdb's table is partial and in-frame only. The profile covers 60,000 to 95,000 clones, with roughly 85% appearing a single time and 0.5% to 0.85% taken by the ten largest. The input for sequencing was CD4+ or CD8+ T cells sorted from blood, taken in a trial of the OX40 agonist ivuxolimab. The receptors were sampled from an adult with an advanced solid tumor such as melanoma, head and neck, liver or kidney cancer.

This sequence joins TRBV27 and TRBJ1-1; TRBD1 agrees at 7 bases. V was pared by 3 bases and J by 3 bases, with 10 bases of the junction left unmatched. The CDR3 loop spans 16 amino acids. Germline CDR1 MNHEY, CDR2 SMNVEV (reference sequence). CDR3 amino acids: CASSFGGPRGHTEAFF. CDR3 in DNA: TGTGCCAGCAGTTTTGGGGGTCCGAGGGGGCACACTGAAGCTTTCTTT.

This clone was counted a few times. This chain connects TRBV7-2 to TRBJ1-2; D unresolved. V was trimmed by 6 bases and J by 4 bases, leaving 6 bases between them. CDR3 length equals 11 residues. Germline V gene sequence: CDR1 SGHTA, CDR2 FQGNSA. The CDR3 sequence: CASRAIYGYTF. Written as DNA, the CDR3 is TGTGCCAGCAGAGCCATCTATGGCTACACCTTC.

The rearrangement links TRBV6-5 to TRBJ2-3; 7 bases are a match to TRBD2. V lost 2 bases and J lost 2; bases outside the gene matches: 7. CDR1 is MNHEY, CDR2 SVGAGI, per germline. CDR3 length: 16 amino acids. The CDR3 loop reads CASSYGDYRDTDTQYF. The CDR3, as DNA: TGTGCCAGCAGTTACGGGGACTACCGTGACACAGATACGCAGTATTTT.

The chain recombines TRBV6-1 with TRBJ2-6; D may match TRBD1 or TRBD2 (6 bases each). The CDR3 sequence is 18 residues long. The V end was cut by 3 bases, the J end by 1 base, with 16 bases between. The germline CDR1 and CDR2 sequences are MNHNS and SASEGT. CDR3 nucleotide sequence: TGTGCCAGCAGTGAGAGGGAGGCAGGGGAATCTGGGGCCAACGTCCTGACTTTC. This gives the protein CASSEREAGESGANVLTF.

Written as DNA, the CDR3 is TGTGCCTGGAGTAGGGGGACAGTCCAAGAGACCCAGTACTTC. As protein: CAWSRGTVQETQYF. This chain links TRBV30 with TRBJ2-5, with TRBD1 matching 7 bases. Germline assignment: CDR1 GTSNPN and CDR2 SVGIG (reference sequence). The CDR3 has 14 amino acids. Unmatched junction bases numbered 4, after V lost 2 bases and J lost 1 base.

V gene TRBV2 combines with J gene TRBJ1-2; 7 positions match TRBD1. Germline assignment: CDR1 SNHLY and CDR2 FYNNEI. The CDR3 has 14 residues. The V and J ends lost 1 base and 5 bases, in that order; junction bases with no gene match: 4. The DNA of the CDR3 is TGTGCCAGCAGTGAAGACAGGGGCTTTTATGGCTACACCTTC. This gives the protein CASSEDRGFYGYTF.

The CDR3 sequence is CASSLGGADYEQYF. CDR3 in DNA: TGTGCCAGCTCACTTGGGGGGGCTGACTACGAGCAGTACTTC. The chain joins TRBV18 to TRBJ2-7, with D possibly matching TRBD2 (7 bases). With 4 bases removed from V and 3 bases from J, the gap between germline ends came to 13 bases. This CDR3 has 14 residues. Germline lookup yields CDR1 KGHSH and CDR2 LQKENI.

The chain couples TRBV19 to TRBJ2-2; 10 nucleotides align to TRBD1. CDR3 size: 14 residues. CDR1 and CDR2 (germline): LNHDA, SQIVND (reference sequence). The V gene end was trimmed by 10 bases and the J gene end by 5 bases; junction bases not matched to a gene: 7. The CDR3 loop reads CATRGQGVTGELFF. The CDR3 DNA sequence: TGTGCCACTAGAGGACAGGGGGTTACCGGGGAGCTGTTTTTT.

The chain uses TRBV6-6 and TRBJ1-2, with D uncertain. Trimming took 3 bases from V and 6 from J, leaving 11 bases between them. This CDR3 has 13 residues. CDR1 and CDR2 from the germline V gene are MNHNY and SVGAGI (reference sequence). The CDR3 DNA is TGTGCCAGCAGTTATTTATTAGAAAATGGCTACACCTTC. Its protein product is CASSYLLENGYTF.

The rearrangement links TRBV10-3 to TRBJ2-7; a possible D gene is TRBD2 (6 bases). Per the germline V gene, CDR1 is ENHRY and CDR2 is SYGVKD. With 5 bases removed from V and 6 bases from J, the gap between germline ends came to 20 bases. This CDR3 spans 15 amino acids. The CDR3 region is CAISIGTYTSAEQYF. The CDR3 coding sequence is TGTGCCATCAGTATAGGGACTTACACTTCAGCCGAGCAGTACTTC.

This chain connects TRBV7-8 to TRBJ2-2; the match to TRBD1 covers 8 bases. V lost 0 bases to trimming and J lost 4 bases; unmatched junction nucleotides: 4. The germline V gene encodes CDR1 SGHVS and CDR2 FQNEAQ. There are 16 residues in the CDR3. For the CDR3, the DNA is TGTGCCAGCAGCTTAGCCCGGGACAGGCTCACCGGGGAGCTGTTTTTT. This translates into CASSLARDRLTGELFF. Full variable domain (remainder filled in from reference TRBV7-8 and TRBJ2-2): GAGVSQSPRYKVAKRGQDVALRCDPISGHVSLFWYQQALGQGPEFLTYFQNEAQLDKSGLPSDRFFAERPEGSVSTLKIQRTQQEDSAVYLCASSLARDRLTGELFFGEGSRLTVL.

The chain is built from TRBV5-1 and TRBJ1-2, with 8 bases aligning to TRBD1. Germline CDR1 and CDR2: SGHRS and YFSETQ. V dropped 0 bases and J dropped 8; count of bases not matched to a gene: 6. CDR3 size: 14 residues. CDR3 in amino acids: CASSLEGQGGGYTF. Here the CDR3 DNA reads TGCGCCAGCAGCTTGGAAGGACAGGGAGGCGGCTACACCTTC.

This clone was detected only once. The V call is TRBV20-1, the J call TRBJ1-1; no clear D gene. The CDR3 contains 11 residues. V shed 6 bases and J shed 5 bases, with 10 bases lying between them. From germline, CDR1 is DFQATT and CDR2 SNEGSKA (reference sequence). The CDR3 protein is CSAGNRTEAFF. The CDR3 nucleotides read TGCAGTGCGGGGAATCGGACTGAAGCTTTCTTT.

This sequence joins TRBV6-5 and TRBJ2-7; TRBD1 aligns across 9 bases. Trimming took 0 bases from V and 1 from J; bases not matched to a gene: 4. The CDR3 contains 16 residues. Germline V gene data show CDR1 as MNHEY and CDR2 as SVGAGI. CDR3 in DNA: TGTGCCAGCAGTTACTCACAGACAGGGGGGTCCTACGAGCAGTACTTC. The encoded protein is CASSYSQTGGSYEQYF.

The chain has TRBV4-3 and TRBJ1-2; 11 positions match TRBD1. The germline gives CDR1 LGHNA, CDR2 YSLEER. J lost 4 bases, V lost 0 bases, and 4 bases had no gene match. This CDR3 is built from 16 residues. Here the CDR3 reads CASSQESGTGGYGYTF. CDR3 bases: TGCGCCAGCAGCCAAGAAAGCGGGACAGGGGGCTATGGCTACACCTTC.

The V and J genes are TRBV10-3 and TRBJ1-1; the D gene is possibly TRBD1 (5 bases). The V end lost 0 bases, the J end lost 7 bases, and 12 bases lay between the germline ends. Germline V gives CDR1 ENHRY, CDR2 SYGVKD. The CDR3 is 14 residues long. The CDR3 protein is CAISESWGSREAFF. CDR3 bases: TGTGCCATCAGTGAGTCTTGGGGCAGCCGTGAAGCTTTCTTT.

The chain links TRBV15 to TRBJ1-1, with D possibly TRBD1 on 6 matching bases. The V end was cut by 0 bases, the J end by 3 bases, with 11 bases between. Germline CDR1 reads LNHNV; CDR2 reads YYDKDF (reference sequence). This CDR3 is 15 amino acids long. In DNA form, the CDR3 reads TGTGCCACCAGCAGAGATACAGGGCAGGACACTGAAGCTTTCTTT. Translated, it gives CATSRDTGQDTEAFF. Filled out from reference TRBV15 and TRBJ1-1, the complete variable domain reads DAMVIQNPRYQVTQFGKPVTLSCSQTLNHNVMYWYQQKSSQAPKLLFHYYDKDFNNEADTPDNFQSRRPNTSFCFLDIRSPGLGDTAMYLCATSRDTGQDTEAFFGQGTRLTVV.

This clone has only one observation. CDR3 DNA sequence: TGTGCCAGCAGCCGGGACTTTTATTCACCCCTCCACTTT. This codes for CASSRDFYSPLHF. V usage is TRBV9 and J usage is TRBJ1-6; a possible D gene is TRBD1 (5 bases). Deletions cut 4 bases from V and 8 bases from J, with 10 bases between. Germline V gene lookup returns CDR1 SGDLS and CDR2 YYNGEE. The CDR3 covers 13 residues.

V usage is TRBV10-2 and J usage is TRBJ2-3, with D possibly being TRBD1 (5 bases). The CDR3 length is 14 residues. V lost 2 bases and J lost 3, with 9 bases in between. Per germline, CDR1 WSHSY and CDR2 SAAADI. CDR3 residues: CASSERQPTDTQYF. CDR3 DNA sequence: TGCGCCAGCAGTGAGCGACAGCCTACAGATACGCAGTATTTT.

The rearrangement joins TRBV5-4 to TRBJ2-4, with D possibly being TRBD2 (6 bases). The length of the CDR3 is 19 residues. V shed 2 bases and J shed 3 bases, with 24 bases lying between them. CDR1 is SGHNT, CDR2 YYREEE, per germline (reference sequence). The chain's CDR3 is CASSFGGGLARRVKNIQYF. Here the CDR3 DNA reads TGTGCCAGCAGCTTTGGTGGAGGGCTAGCCCGTCGGGTCAAAAACATTCAGTACTTC.

The chain combines TRBV7-6 with TRBJ1-1; 8 bases agree with TRBD1. From germline, CDR1 is SGHVS and CDR2 FNYEAQ. CDR3 length: 13 residues. After removal of 6 bases from V and 4 bases from J, the junction contained 4 bases not matched to a gene. The CDR3 protein is CASSAGGGTEAFF. For the CDR3, the DNA is TGTGCCAGCAGTGCAGGGGGCGGCACTGAAGCTTTCTTT.